This T cell receptor (beta chain) was observed in a study of T cell repertoires and Cas9 in healthy adults (dated by TCRdb to 2017 to 2018). At the level of the whole study: SpCas9-reactive T cells were characterized for multi-effector potency, cytotoxicity and lineage determination within the CD4 and CD8 compartments. Preexisting T cell immunity against the Streptococcus pyogenes Cas9 nuclease (SpCas9) used in CRISPR gene editing was examined in the study.

The protocol used for the library was the immunoSEQ multiplex PCR assay. TCRdb provides this immuneACCESS table in a form limited to in-frame rearrangements. Some clones are lacking; in checked studies, under half of them reflect an unresolved V gene, and why the rest are absent is not known. The sample table records around 15,000 clones; about nine tenths of these occur just once. The ten biggest clones cover roughly 2% of the sample. Healthy humans served as the donors. The paper as a whole reports these results and caveats: SpCas9-reactive regulatory T cells were reported to mitigate proliferation and function of SpCas9-reactive effector T cells in vitro.

This clone was counted between two and nine times. The antigen this receptor binds is unknown. The record has no base qualities; no much larger clone is one base away. Relative to germline, V is missing 3 bases and J is missing 4 bases, with 8 bases of the junction outside any gene match. The germline V gene (reference sequence) yields LNHDA for CDR1 and SQIVND for CDR2. The CDR3 holds 15 amino acids from the cysteine to the phenylalanine. Here the CDR3 DNA is all that survives: 45 bases in frame from base 1. This receptor was obtained from a human donor in good health. The sample comprised Tregs (CD4+, CD25+, CD127-, CD137-, CD154-) from PBMCs; culture status not recorded. Recombination joined TRBV19 with TRBJ1-1, and TRBD1 aligns with 7 junction nucleotides. The sequence in DNA is TGTGCCAGTAGTATGGGGACAGACTACGGCACTGAAGCTTTCTTT. Its product reads: CASSMGTDYGTEAFF.